This T cell receptor (beta chain) is drawn from a study of identical twins. Healthy Caucasians, and only they, were the donors. Template switching added a universal primer site; cDNA carried unique molecular identifiers. TCRdb called the 5' RACE reads again in MiXCR, with one record for every CDR3 protein. The sample carries hundreds of thousands of distinct CDR3 sequences, more than 20% recorded once. The CDR3 covers 14 residues. Trimming left V 1 base short and J 8 bases short, with 9 bases between. Germline V gene data show CDR1 as SEHNR and CDR2 as FQNEAQ (reference sequence). These records were also assigned to another study, of T cells expressing NK-cell markers. As reported in that work: HCMV specificity was not established for the expanded NKG2C+ T cell clones.

Sequenced: CD4+ T cells sorted from blood. This TCR came from a woman under 30 in good health. The chain employs TRBV7-9 and TRBJ1-6; D uncertain. CDR3 residues: CASSLETLYSPLHF. As DNA, the CDR3 is TGTGCCAGCAGCTTAGAAACACTCTATTCACCCCTCCACTTT.